The 18 T cell receptor beta chains given below trace back to one sample, sequenced in a study of blood T cell repertoires in COVID-19. The data were produced by immunoSEQ multiplex PCR, yet TCRdb's version contains in-frame clones alone and is incomplete. The sample contains about 200,000 clones, under 90% of which appear only once. The specimen sequenced was peripheral blood. The receptors derive from a man between 60 and 70 years old with acute or convalescent COVID-19.

The rearrangement links TRBV12-5 to TRBJ2-3, with TRBD2 matching 10 bases. The CDR3 is made up of 16 amino acids. Unmatched junction bases numbered 3, after V lost 1 base and J lost 2 bases. Germline V gives CDR1 LGHNT, CDR2 FRNRAP. CDR3 coding DNA: TGTGCTAGTGGTTTGGGGCTAGCGGGGGCCACAGATACGCAGTATTTT. It is translated as CASGLGLAGATDTQYF. Based on the CDR3 plus reference TRBV12-5 and TRBJ2-3, the full variable domain is DARVTQTPRHKVTEMGQEVTMRCQPILGHNTVFWYRQTMMQGLELLAYFRNRAPLDDSGMPKDRFSAEMPDATLATLKIQPSEPRDSAVYFCASGLGLAGATDTQYFGPGTRLTVL.

V and J are TRBV19 and TRBJ2-6; TRBD2 might be the D (6 bases). With 7 bases removed from V and 4 bases from J, the gap between germline ends came to 11 bases. CDR1 is LNHDA and CDR2 is SQIVND in the germline V gene (reference sequence). The CDR3 spans 14 residues. CDR3 loop: CASISRGGANVLTF. The CDR3 DNA follows: TGTGCCAGTATCTCCCGGGGGGGGGCCAACGTCCTGACTTTC.

For the CDR3, the DNA is TGTGCCAGCAGCGTAGATGTAGAGGCCTCTGGAAACACCATATATTTT. Protein: CASSVDVEASGNTIYF. The chain has TRBV9 and TRBJ1-3; D unresolved. V gave up 0 bases and J gave up 0 bases, with 10 bases separating them. The CDR3 runs to 16 residues. CDR1 is SGDLS, CDR2 YYNGEE, per germline.

The chain joins TRBV4-1 to TRBJ2-3, with 13 positions matching TRBD2. CDR3 size: 17 residues. From germline, CDR1 is MGHRA and CDR2 YSYEKL. V lost 5 bases and J lost 0; bases outside the gene matches: 5. The CDR3 is CASSVRLAGGSTDTQYF. As DNA, the CDR3 is TGCGCCAGCAGCGTCCGACTAGCGGGGGGCAGCACAGATACGCAGTATTTT.

The chain recombines TRBV10-1 with TRBJ2-1; 10 bases fit TRBD2. Germline-derived CDR1 and CDR2 are WNHNN and SYGVQD (reference sequence). V gave up 8 bases and J gave up 10 bases; unmatched junction bases: 11. This CDR3 has 14 amino acids. Here the CDR3 reads CASSSGSYPQEQFF. CDR3 in DNA: TGCGCCAGCTCTAGCGGGAGTTATCCCCAAGAGCAGTTCTTC.

The chain combines TRBV6-5 with TRBJ1-1, with D unclear. V was trimmed by 6 bases and J by 11 bases, leaving 22 bases between them. This CDR3 is built from 14 residues. Germline CDR1 and CDR2: MNHEY and SVGAGI. The CDR3 DNA follows: TGTGCCAGCAGGGGTCTTGGGCCCCAACGCCGGGCTTTCTTT. As protein: CASRGLGPQRRAFF.

This clone was seen a single time. The chain couples TRBV7-9 to TRBJ1-5; perhaps TRBD1 as D (6 bases). Germline V lookup: CDR1 SEHNR, CDR2 FQNEAQ (reference sequence). CDR3 size: 12 residues. V was pared by 5 bases and J by 8 bases, with 10 bases between. DNA of the CDR3: TGTGCCAGCAGCGAAGGGGGAAAGCCCCAGCATTTT. This sequence encodes CASSEGGKPQHF.

The chain is built from TRBV6-1 and TRBJ1-2; 8 nucleotides agree with TRBD1. With 5 bases clipped from V and 2 bases from J, the junction kept 7 bases outside the gene matches. The CDR3 contains 15 residues. Germline V gene lookup returns CDR1 MNHNS and CDR2 SASEGT. CDR3 residues: CASSFGQGRNYGYTF. The CDR3 DNA is TGTGCCAGCAGTTTCGGACAGGGCAGGAACTATGGCTACACCTTC.

CDR3 DNA sequence: TGCGCCAGCAGCGCTAGCACTCGTGAAGATACGCAGTATTTT. Protein sequence: CASSASTREDTQYF. The chain recombines TRBV5-1 with TRBJ2-3, with D possibly TRBD2 on 5 matching bases. Germline lookup yields CDR1 SGHRS and CDR2 YFSETQ. The CDR3 length is 14 residues. Trimming left V 4 bases short and J 5 bases short, with 14 bases between.

J is TRBJ2-1 and V is TRBV4-1, with 7 bases that match TRBD1. This CDR3 has 14 residues. With V trimmed by 1 base and J by 10 bases, 7 bases remained unmatched. From germline, CDR1 is MGHRA and CDR2 YSYEKL. CDR3 in amino acids: CASSQGQGSVEQFF. The CDR3 region has the DNA TGCGCCAGCAGCCAAGGACAGGGTTCAGTGGAGCAGTTCTTC.

This chain joins TRBV5-1 and TRBJ2-7, with D possibly TRBD1 on 6 matching bases. Between the trimmed V and J ends, which lost 0 bases and 2 bases, there was a span of 12 bases. Looked up from germline, CDR1 is SGHRS and CDR2 is YFSETQ. The CDR3 runs 15 residues. The CDR3 sequence is CASSLVLGAAYEQYF. DNA of the CDR3: TGCGCCAGCAGCTTGGTGCTGGGGGCAGCCTACGAGCAGTACTTC.

The V and J genes are TRBV30 and TRBJ2-3, with 7 bases identical to TRBD1. The germline V gene encodes CDR1 GTSNPN and CDR2 SVGIG (reference sequence). There are 15 residues in the CDR3. V was pared by 0 bases and J by 1 base, with 4 bases of the junction left unmatched. The DNA of the CDR3 is TGTGCCTGGAGTGTGGGACAGCCAGGCACAGATACGCAGTATTTT. This sequence encodes CAWSVGQPGTDTQYF.

This chain connects TRBV6-5 to TRBJ2-1, with 9 bases aligning to TRBD2. V shed 6 bases and J 7 bases; nucleotides not matched to a gene: 10. CDR1 MNHEY and CDR2 SVGAGI come from the germline V gene. The CDR3 length is 15 residues. CDR3: CASRGTSQWSNEQFF. DNA of the CDR3: TGTGCCAGCAGGGGGACTAGCCAGTGGAGTAATGAGCAGTTCTTC.

The chain has TRBV7-2 and TRBJ2-7, with TRBD2 matching over 12 bases. V lost 4 bases, J lost 4 bases, and 5 bases stayed unmatched. From germline, CDR1 is SGHTA and CDR2 FQGNSA. The CDR3 spans 15 residues. The CDR3: CASSWLAGGRYEQYF. The CDR3 nucleotides are TGTGCCAGCAGCTGGCTAGCGGGGGGGCGGTACGAGCAGTACTTC.

V usage is TRBV2 and J usage is TRBJ2-7, with 8 bases lining up with TRBD1. This CDR3 is built from 15 residues. Trimming took 2 bases from V and 2 from J; bases not matched to a gene: 5. Per germline, CDR1 SNHLY and CDR2 FYNNEI. The CDR3 is CASSEQGQGPYEQYF. The CDR3 DNA is TGTGCCAGCAGTGAACAAGGACAGGGACCCTACGAGCAGTACTTC.

The genes are TRBV6-6 and TRBJ1-1; TRBD1 is a possible D gene (6 bases). V was trimmed by 6 bases and J by 1 base, leaving 18 bases between them. The CDR3 covers 16 residues. Germline V gives CDR1 MNHNY, CDR2 SVGAGI (reference sequence). The CDR3 DNA is TGTGCCAGCAGGCTCCTGACCGGGACACCGAACACTGAAGCTTTCTTT. It codes for CASRLLTGTPNTEAFF.

In this sample, this clone turned up a few times. The chain recombines TRBV5-6 with TRBJ2-7; weak D call: TRBD2 (6 bases). V dropped 1 base and J dropped 3 bases, with 14 bases sitting between them. This CDR3 contains 15 residues. The germline V gene has CDR1 SGHDT and CDR2 YYEEEE. CDR3 DNA: TGTGCCAGCAGCTTGATCGAACAGGACTACTACGAGCAGTACTTC. Translating it yields CASSLIEQDYYEQYF.

This chain joins TRBV29-1 and TRBJ2-5; D possibly corresponds to TRBD2 (5 bases). The CDR3 runs to 14 residues. Trimming left V 3 bases short and J 4 bases short, with 15 bases between. Germline assignment: CDR1 SQVTM and CDR2 ANQGSEA. CDR3 residues: CSVEGKESGETQYF. In DNA, the CDR3 is TGCAGCGTTGAGGGGAAGGAGAGCGGAGAGACCCAGTACTTC.